This entry lists 21 T cell receptor beta chains sequenced from one sample in a study of graft-versus-host responses after intestinal transplantation. TCRdb keeps only in-frame clones here, not all; method: immunoSEQ multiplex PCR. The sample yields approximately 24,000 clones, roughly 93% seen once. The sequencing used PBMCs, collected 18 days after transplant. The receptors derive from a human patient who received an intestinal transplant, so some T cells may come from the graft donor.

The rearrangement joins TRBV4-1 to TRBJ2-3; no firm D call. The germline gives CDR1 MGHRA, CDR2 YSYEKL. The CDR3 covers 12 residues. Trimming removed 0 bases from V and 5 bases from J, with 3 bases in between. The CDR3 sequence is CASSQDGDTQYF. In DNA form, the CDR3 reads TGCGCCAGCAGCCAAGATGGAGATACGCAGTATTTT.

This rearrangement joins TRBV4-1 to TRBJ1-2; tentatively, D is TRBD1 (5 bases). The ends were cut back, 1 base at V and 3 bases at J, with 15 bases in the middle. CDR3 length: 16 amino acids. The V gene's germline CDR1 is MGHRA and CDR2 YSYEKL. CDR3 in amino acids: CASSQGRGESDYGYTF. CDR3 sequence (DNA): TGCGCCAGCAGCCAAGGTCGGGGGGAGTCGGACTATGGCTACACCTTC.

J is TRBJ2-1 and V is TRBV5-1; D is perhaps TRBD2 (7 bases). The V end was cut by 0 bases, the J end by 9 bases, with 16 bases between. In germline, CDR1 is SGHRS, CDR2 YFSETQ. The CDR3 has 15 residues. CDR3 residues: CASSLGGRGGTEQFF. In DNA, the CDR3 is TGCGCCAGCAGCTTGGGAGGCCGCGGGGGCACTGAGCAGTTCTTC. Looking up the rest from reference TRBV5-1 and TRBJ2-1 gives the full variable domain: KAGVTQTPRYLIKTRGQQVTLSCSPISGHRSVSWYQQTPGQGLQFLFEYFSETQRNKGNFPGRFSGRQFSNSRSEMNVSTLELGDSALYLCASSLGGRGGTEQFFGPGTRLTVL.

This chain uses TRBV7-9 with TRBJ2-1; TRBD2 agrees at 13 bases. CDR1 and CDR2 from the germline V gene are SEHNR and FQNEAQ (reference sequence). V shed 3 bases, J shed 4 bases, and the junction held 3 bases outside the gene matches. The CDR3 is made up of 16 amino acids. CDR3 coding DNA: TGTGCCAGCAGCTTCGGGACTAGCGGGGAATACAATGAGCAGTTCTTC. Protein sequence: CASSFGTSGEYNEQFF.

This clone was seen only once. The V gene is TRBV29-1, the J gene TRBJ2-1, with D uncertain. Trimming removed 1 base from V and 4 bases from J, with 11 bases in between. Germline-derived CDR1 and CDR2 are SQVTM and ANQGSEA. The CDR3 extends over 14 amino acids. The CDR3 DNA follows: TGCAGCGTTGAAGGGGTAGGGCAATACAATGAGCAGTTCTTC. This sequence encodes CSVEGVGQYNEQFF.

This chain links TRBV6-1 with TRBJ1-5; D remains unclear. This CDR3 is built from 15 residues. Germline V CDR1 and CDR2: MNHNS, SASEGT. V was clipped by 7 bases and J by 0 bases, with 13 bases between them. CDR3 loop: CASISSSYSNQPQHF. For the CDR3, the DNA is TGTGCCAGCATCTCAAGTTCCTATAGCAATCAGCCCCAGCATTTT.

The chain couples TRBV7-6 to TRBJ1-3; 7 nucleotides match TRBD1. The germline CDR1 and CDR2 sequences are SGHVS and FNYEAQ. There are 14 residues in the CDR3. The junction had 5 bases not matched to a gene; V was cut back by 5 bases and J by 4 bases. This CDR3 reads CASSPTGYGNTIYF. In nucleotides, the CDR3 is TGTGCCAGCAGCCCGACAGGGTACGGAAACACCATATATTTT.

V is TRBV4-1 and J is TRBJ1-5; D is unresolved. In germline, CDR1 is MGHRA, CDR2 YSYEKL. The CDR3 contains 15 residues. Trimming took 0 bases from V and 7 from J, leaving 13 bases between them. The CDR3 sequence is CASSQDQKGGQPQHF. The CDR3 DNA reads as TGCGCCAGCAGCCAAGATCAGAAGGGAGGACAGCCCCAGCATTTT.

The gene calls are TRBV9 and TRBJ2-2, with D possibly matching TRBD1 (8 bases). Trimming left V 5 bases short and J 7 bases short, with 21 bases between. The CDR3 spans 16 residues. The germline V gene has CDR1 SGDLS and CDR2 YYNGEE. The CDR3 coding sequence is TGTGCCAGCAGTCTTACAGGGGGAGGGAACGGCGGGGAGCTGTTTTTT. It codes for CASSLTGGGNGGELFF. Together with reference TRBV9 and TRBJ2-2, the CDR3 gives the full variable domain: DSGVTQTPKHLITATGQRVTLRCSPRSGDLSVYWYQQSLDQGLQFLIQYYNGEERAKGNILERFSAQQFPDLHSELNLSSLELGDSALYFCASSLTGGGNGGELFFGEGSRLTVL.

CDR3 region: CASSLRGSYEQYF. The CDR3 bases are TGTGCCAGCAGCCTCCGGGGAAGCTACGAGCAGTACTTC. The chain has TRBV7-9 and TRBJ2-7; tentatively, D is TRBD2 (5 bases). CDR1 is SEHNR and CDR2 is FQNEAQ in the germline V gene (reference sequence). The V end lost 5 bases, the J end lost 3 bases, and 11 bases lay between the germline ends. This CDR3 is built from 13 residues.

The chain carries TRBV11-2 and TRBJ1-1; D remains unclear. The ends were cut back, 5 bases at V and 1 base at J, with 11 bases in the middle. The CDR3 runs to 14 residues. Germline V gene lookup returns CDR1 SGHAT and CDR2 FQNNGV. For the CDR3, the DNA is TGTGCCAGCAGCGCAAGTCGGGCGAACACTGAAGCTTTCTTT. Its protein is CASSASRANTEAFF.

J is TRBJ2-3 and V is TRBV7-9; D possibly corresponds to TRBD2 (6 bases). Trimming took 3 bases from V and 5 from J, leaving 9 bases between them. Germline V gene sequence: CDR1 SEHNR, CDR2 FQNEAQ (reference sequence). The CDR3 loop spans 13 amino acids. For the CDR3, the DNA is TGTGCCAGCAGCTTGTGGGGGGAAGATACGCAGTATTTT. This encodes CASSLWGEDTQYF.

There are a few counts of this clone. The rearrangement uses TRBV6-1 and TRBJ2-7; unclear D gene. In germline, CDR1 is MNHNS, CDR2 SASEGT. Trimming took off 2 bases at V and 7 bases at J, with 18 bases between the two ends. The CDR3 totals 15 residues. The CDR3 sequence: CASSETLGSSREQYF. Written as DNA, the CDR3 is TGTGCCAGCAGTGAAACATTGGGCAGCTCGCGGGAGCAGTACTTC.

The chain links TRBV4-1 to TRBJ2-7; no reliable D call. Germline CDR1 MGHRA, CDR2 YSYEKL. V was shortened by 5 bases and J by 0 bases, with 23 bases between the two germline ends. There are 18 residues in the CDR3. The CDR3 is CASSNNNVGVTLSYEQYF. The DNA of the CDR3 is TGCGCCAGCAGCAATAATAACGTAGGTGTAACTCTCTCCTACGAGCAGTACTTC.

The rearrangement joins TRBV29-1 to TRBJ1-1, with D hard to call. V was trimmed by 7 bases and J by 1 base, leaving 13 bases between them. This CDR3 comprises 13 residues. Germline-derived CDR1 and CDR2 are SQVTM and ANQGSEA. The CDR3 coding sequence is TGCAGCGCGTGGGATCTAGGGAACACTGAAGCTTTCTTT. It yields the protein CSAWDLGNTEAFF.

The V and J genes are TRBV13 and TRBJ2-7; 9 nucleotides match TRBD1. V lost 4 bases and J lost 3; bases outside the gene matches: 7. The CDR3 consists of 15 residues. CDR1 and CDR2 from the germline V gene are PRHDT and FYEKMQ (reference sequence). The CDR3 loop is CASSSTGTGFYEQYF. Here the CDR3 DNA reads TGTGCCAGCAGCTCAACCGGGACAGGGTTCTACGAGCAGTACTTC. Variable domain in full (rest from reference TRBV13 and TRBJ2-7): AAGVIQSPRHLIKEKRETATLKCYPIPRHDTVYWYQQGPGQDPQFLISFYEKMQSDKGSIPDRFSAQQFSDYHSELNMSSLELGDSALYFCASSSTGTGFYEQYFGPGTRLTVT.

The rearrangement links TRBV29-1 to TRBJ1-2; D remains unclear. The V gene's germline CDR1 is SQVTM and CDR2 ANQGSEA. This CDR3 has 12 residues. Trimming removed 4 bases from V and 4 bases from J, with 10 bases in between. This chain's CDR3 is CSVGEGSYGYTF. Here the CDR3 DNA reads TGCAGCGTTGGGGAGGGTAGCTATGGCTACACCTTC.

The V call is TRBV7-9, the J call TRBJ2-5, with 8 bases that match TRBD2. In germline, CDR1 is SEHNR, CDR2 FQNEAQ (reference sequence). With 5 bases clipped from V and 1 base from J, the junction kept 9 bases outside the gene matches. This CDR3 comprises 16 residues. The DNA for the CDR3 is TGTGCCAGCAGCCCGAAAGCGGGGGAGCTCCAAGAGACCCAGTACTTC. Protein sequence: CASSPKAGELQETQYF.

The chain joins TRBV5-6 to TRBJ1-2; D is ambiguous. The ends were cut back, 2 bases at V and 2 bases at J, with 7 bases in the middle. CDR1 is SGHDT, CDR2 YYEEEE, per germline. The CDR3 covers 13 residues. The CDR3 sequence is CASSLETNYGYTF. The CDR3 DNA reads TGTGCCAGCAGCTTAGAGACAAACTATGGCTACACCTTC.

V usage is TRBV7-8 and J usage is TRBJ2-7; TRBD2 matches 8 bases. The CDR3 is made up of 17 amino acids. CDR1 SGHVS and CDR2 FQNEAQ come from the germline V gene. V lost 5 bases, J lost 3 bases, and 15 bases stayed unmatched. The CDR3 DNA follows: TGTGCCAGCAGCCCCGAGAGCGGGGGACTCACCCTCTACGAGCAGTACTTC. This sequence encodes CASSPESGGLTLYEQYF. Filled out from reference TRBV7-8 and TRBJ2-7, the complete variable domain reads GAGVSQSPRYKVAKRGQDVALRCDPISGHVSLFWYQQALGQGPEFLTYFQNEAQLDKSGLPSDRFFAERPEGSVSTLKIQRTQQEDSAVYLCASSPESGGLTLYEQYFGPGTRLTVT.

The V and J genes are TRBV5-1 and TRBJ2-1; D may be TRBD1 (6 bases). Germline V gene lookup returns CDR1 SGHRS and CDR2 YFSETQ. The CDR3 has 16 residues. V was shortened by 4 bases and J by 0 bases, with 14 bases between the two germline ends. CDR3 residues: CASSPDRSNSYNEQFF. The CDR3 DNA is TGCGCCAGCAGCCCTGACAGGAGTAACTCCTACAATGAGCAGTTCTTC.